This is a list of T cell receptor beta chains from one sample in a study of T-cell memory formation after mild COVID-19. From the 5' RACE reads, TCRdb called clonotypes with MiXCR, one entry per CDR3 protein. The sample has 540,000 or so distinct CDR3 sequences, roughly 20% seen once. The sequencing input was PBMCs or a T cell subset sorted from them (not recorded which). The receptors originated from an adult woman who had mild COVID-19 (a few samples of this study predate the infection). Cell type and time point are not known. Each CDR3 is given with its conserved first and last residue. The D gene is left open where the match is weak. Clone size is shown for a subset of rows, as once, few, many or a class of expanded clone.

V	J	size	D	CDR3	DNA
TRBV11-2	TRBJ2-2	few	TRBD2	CASSLRLAGANTGELFF	TGTGCCAGCAGCTTGAGACTAGCGGGGGCGAACACCGGGGAGCTGTTTTTT
TRBV20-1	TRBJ2-1	few	-	CSPRDSYYNEQFF	TGCAGTCCAAGAGACAGTTACTACAATGAGCAGTTCTTC
TRBV4-3	TRBJ2-1	-	TRBD2	CASSQDFQRGQFF	TGCGCCAGCAGCCAAGATTTTCAGCGGGGGCAGTTCTTC
TRBV24-1	TRBJ2-7	-	-	CATSANRDPYEQYF	TGTGCCACCAGTGCTAACAGGGACCCCTACGAGCAGTACTTC
TRBV3-1	TRBJ1-1	few	-	CASRYTENTEAFF	TGTGCCAGCAGGTACACAGAGAACACTGAAGCTTTCTTT
TRBV20-1	TRBJ2-7	-	-	CSARLDTSEQYF	TGCAGTGCTAGATTAGACACCTCGGAGCAGTACTTC
TRBV20-1	TRBJ1-2	few	TRBD1	CSASNTGDNYGYTF	TGCAGTGCTAGCAATACAGGGGATAACTATGGCTACACCTTC
TRBV12-3/TRBV12-4	TRBJ2-7	-	-	CASSLGTDGYEQYF	TGTGCCAGCAGTTTAGGGACCGACGGCTACGAGCAGTACTTC
TRBV20-1	TRBJ1-1	few	TRBD1	CSAREGLVSLRDRLNTEAFF	TGCAGTGCTAGAGAGGGCCTTGTATCCTTAAGGGACAGATTGAACACTGAAGCTTTCTTT
TRBV12-3/TRBV12-4	TRBJ2-1	few	TRBD2	CASSPSGPTNEQFF	TGTGCCAGCAGCCCTAGCGGGCCTACTAATGAGCAGTTCTTC
TRBV7-8	TRBJ1-3	-	TRBD1	CASSRDRVEGGNTIYF	TGTGCCAGCAGCCGGGACAGGGTGGAAGGTGGAAACACCATATATTTT
TRBV12-3/TRBV12-4	TRBJ1-1	-	TRBD1	CASRGDRGNTEAFF	TGTGCCAGCAGAGGGGACAGGGGGAACACTGAAGCTTTCTTT
TRBV12-3/TRBV12-4	TRBJ1-1	few	TRBD1	CASSLGDSPTEAFF	TGTGCCAGCAGTTTAGGGGACAGTCCAACTGAAGCTTTCTTT
TRBV19	TRBJ2-7	-	TRBD2	CASSIVLAASYEQYF	TGTGCCAGTAGTATTGTACTAGCGGCCTCCTACGAGCAGTACTTC
TRBV10-3	TRBJ2-1	-	TRBD2	CAIRGQTQRIAGGPLNEQFF	TGTGCCATCAGGGGCCAAACCCAACGAATAGCGGGAGGGCCTTTGAATGAGCAGTTCTTC
TRBV27	TRBJ2-7	few	TRBD2	CASSPIAGGPDEQYF	TGTGCCAGCAGTCCCATAGCGGGAGGGCCGGACGAGCAGTACTTC
TRBV30	TRBJ2-1	few	TRBD2	CAWRAGGPNNEQFF	TGTGCCTGGCGAGCGGGAGGGCCGAACAATGAGCAGTTCTTC
TRBV24-1	TRBJ2-2	few	TRBD2	CATSDWTSGGAGELFF	TGTGCCACCAGTGACTGGACTAGCGGGGGGGCCGGGGAGCTGTTTTTT
TRBV6-5	TRBJ2-5	few	-	CASRSGEETQYF	TGTGCCAGCAGAAGTGGCGAAGAGACCCAGTACTTC
TRBV12-3/TRBV12-4	TRBJ2-7	-	TRBD2	CASSPRTSGGFYEQYF	TGTGCCAGCAGCCCCCGGACTAGCGGGGGATTCTACGAGCAGTACTTC
TRBV7-8	TRBJ2-2	many	-	CASSLVENTGELFF	TGTGCCAGCAGCTTAGTTGAGAACACCGGGGAGCTGTTTTTT
TRBV7-6	TRBJ1-5	few	-	CASSLRTAGPDQPQHF	TGTGCCAGCAGCTTGAGGACAGCGGGCCCTGATCAGCCCCAGCATTTT
TRBV7-6	TRBJ2-5	few	-	CASSLGEGVGETQYF	TGTGCCAGCAGCTTAGGAGAGGGGGTAGGAGAGACCCAGTACTTC
TRBV6-5	TRBJ1-1	few	TRBD1	CASSYLTGGNTEAFF	TGTGCCAGCAGTTACCTTACAGGGGGGAACACTGAAGCTTTCTTT
TRBV7-7	TRBJ2-7	-	-	CASSLGEGTSYEQYF	TGTGCCAGCAGCTTAGGAGAGGGGACGTCCTACGAGCAGTACTTC
TRBV12-3/TRBV12-4	TRBJ2-1	many	-	CASSSTFRGVGNEQFF	TGTGCCAGCAGTTCAACATTCAGGGGAGTAGGCAATGAGCAGTTCTTC
TRBV27	TRBJ2-7	few	-	CASSLVTRPPYEQYF	TGTGCCAGCAGTTTGGTGACAAGGCCTCCCTACGAGCAGTACTTC
TRBV4-1	TRBJ2-3	-	TRBD2	CASSQEPSSGALQFRTDTQYF	TGCGCCAGCAGCCAAGAACCCTCTAGCGGGGCACTTCAATTCCGCACAGATACGCAGTATTTT
TRBV10-3	TRBJ2-1	once	-	CAISDPRGGEQFF	TGTGCCATCAGTGACCCCAGGGGCGGTGAGCAGTTCTTC
TRBV5-1	TRBJ2-5	few	TRBD1	CASSRGGVGQETQYF	TGCGCCAGCAGCCGAGGGGGCGTGGGGCAAGAGACCCAGTACTTC